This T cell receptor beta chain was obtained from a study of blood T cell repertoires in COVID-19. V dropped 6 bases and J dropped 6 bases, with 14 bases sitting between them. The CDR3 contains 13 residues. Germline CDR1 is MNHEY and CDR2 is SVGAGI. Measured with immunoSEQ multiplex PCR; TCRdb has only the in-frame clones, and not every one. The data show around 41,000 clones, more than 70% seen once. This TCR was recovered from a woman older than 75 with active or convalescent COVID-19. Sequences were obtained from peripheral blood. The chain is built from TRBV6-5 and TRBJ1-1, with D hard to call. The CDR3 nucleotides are TGTGCCAGCAGGCGGGGAGGGAGCGCTGAAGCTTTCTTT. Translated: CASRRGGSAEAFF.